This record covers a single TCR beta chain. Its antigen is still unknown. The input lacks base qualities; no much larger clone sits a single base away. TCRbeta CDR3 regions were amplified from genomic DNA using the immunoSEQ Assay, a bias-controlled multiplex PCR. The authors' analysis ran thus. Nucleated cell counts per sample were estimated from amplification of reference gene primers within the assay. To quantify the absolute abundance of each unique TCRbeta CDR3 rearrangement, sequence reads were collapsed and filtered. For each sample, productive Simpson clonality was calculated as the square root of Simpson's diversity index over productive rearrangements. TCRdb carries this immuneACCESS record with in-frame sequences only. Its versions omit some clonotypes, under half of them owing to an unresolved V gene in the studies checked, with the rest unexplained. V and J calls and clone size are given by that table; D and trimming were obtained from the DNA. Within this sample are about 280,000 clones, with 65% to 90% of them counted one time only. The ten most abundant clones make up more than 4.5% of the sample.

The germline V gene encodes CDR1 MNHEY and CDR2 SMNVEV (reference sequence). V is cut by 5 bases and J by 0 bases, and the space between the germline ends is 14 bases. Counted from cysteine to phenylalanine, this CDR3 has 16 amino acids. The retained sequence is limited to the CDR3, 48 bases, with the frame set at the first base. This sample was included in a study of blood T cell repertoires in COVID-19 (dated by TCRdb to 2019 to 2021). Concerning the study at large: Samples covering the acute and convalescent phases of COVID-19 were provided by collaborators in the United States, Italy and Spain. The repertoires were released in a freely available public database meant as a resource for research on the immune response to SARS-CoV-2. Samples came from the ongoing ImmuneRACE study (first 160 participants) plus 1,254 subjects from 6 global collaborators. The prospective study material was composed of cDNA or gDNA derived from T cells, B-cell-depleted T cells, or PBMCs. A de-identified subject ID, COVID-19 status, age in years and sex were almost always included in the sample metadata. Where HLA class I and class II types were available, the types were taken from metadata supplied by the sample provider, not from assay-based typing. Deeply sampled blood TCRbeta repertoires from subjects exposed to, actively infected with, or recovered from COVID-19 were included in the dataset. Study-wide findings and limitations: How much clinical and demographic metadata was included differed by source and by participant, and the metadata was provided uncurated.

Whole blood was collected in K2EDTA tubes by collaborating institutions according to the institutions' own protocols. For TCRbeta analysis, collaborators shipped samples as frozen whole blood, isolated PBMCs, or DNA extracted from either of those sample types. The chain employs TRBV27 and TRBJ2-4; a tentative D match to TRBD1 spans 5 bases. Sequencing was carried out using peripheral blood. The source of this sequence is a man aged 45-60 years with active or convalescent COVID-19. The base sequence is TGTGCCAGCAGTCCCCCCGACAGACTAGCCAAAAACATTCAGTACTTC. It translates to CASSPPDRLAKNIQYF.